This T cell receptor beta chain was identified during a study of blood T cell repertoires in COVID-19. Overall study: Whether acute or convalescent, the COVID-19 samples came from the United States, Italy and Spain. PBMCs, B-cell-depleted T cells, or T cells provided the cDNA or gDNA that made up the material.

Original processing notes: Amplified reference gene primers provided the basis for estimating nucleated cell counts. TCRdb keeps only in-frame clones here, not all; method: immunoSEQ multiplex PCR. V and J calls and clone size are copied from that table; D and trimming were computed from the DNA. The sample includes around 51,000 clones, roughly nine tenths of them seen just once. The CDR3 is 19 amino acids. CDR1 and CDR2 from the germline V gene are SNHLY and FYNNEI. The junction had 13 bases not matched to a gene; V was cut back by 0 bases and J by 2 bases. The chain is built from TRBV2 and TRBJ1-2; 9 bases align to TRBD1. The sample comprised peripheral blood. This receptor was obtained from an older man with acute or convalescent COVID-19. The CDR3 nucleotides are TGTGCCAGCAGTGAAGCTGCTGGGACAGGGAGAAGGTTGAACTATGGCTACACCTTC. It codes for CASSEAAGTGRRLNYGYTF. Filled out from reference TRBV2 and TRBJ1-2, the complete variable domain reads EPEVTQTPSHQVTQMGQEVILRCVPISNHLYFYWYRQILGQKVEFLVSFYNNEISEKSEIFDDQFSVERPDGSNFTLKIRSTKLEDSAMYFCASSEAAGTGRRLNYGYTFGSGTRLTVV.